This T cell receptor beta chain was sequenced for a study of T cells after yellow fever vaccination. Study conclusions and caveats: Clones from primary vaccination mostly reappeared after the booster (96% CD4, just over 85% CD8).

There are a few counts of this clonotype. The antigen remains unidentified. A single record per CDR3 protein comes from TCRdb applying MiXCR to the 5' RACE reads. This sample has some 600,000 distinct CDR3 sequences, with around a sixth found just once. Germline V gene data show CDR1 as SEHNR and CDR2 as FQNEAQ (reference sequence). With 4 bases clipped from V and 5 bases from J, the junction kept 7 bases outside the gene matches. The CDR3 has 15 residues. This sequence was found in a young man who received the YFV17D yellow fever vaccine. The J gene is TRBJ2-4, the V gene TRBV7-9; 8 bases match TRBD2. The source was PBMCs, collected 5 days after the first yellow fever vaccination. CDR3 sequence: CASSSPGGAQNIQYF. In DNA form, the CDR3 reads TGTGCCAGCAGCTCCCCCGGGGGGGCCCAAAACATTCAGTACTTC.